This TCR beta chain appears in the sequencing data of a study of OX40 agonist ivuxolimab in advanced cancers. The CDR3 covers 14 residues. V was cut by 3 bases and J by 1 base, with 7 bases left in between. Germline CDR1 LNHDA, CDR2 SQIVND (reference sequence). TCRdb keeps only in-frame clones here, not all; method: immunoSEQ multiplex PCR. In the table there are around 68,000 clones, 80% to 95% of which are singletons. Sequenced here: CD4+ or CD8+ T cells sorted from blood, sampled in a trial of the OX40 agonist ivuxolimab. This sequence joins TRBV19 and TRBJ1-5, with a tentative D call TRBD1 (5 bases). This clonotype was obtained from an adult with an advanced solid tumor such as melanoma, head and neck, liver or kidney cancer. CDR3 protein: CASSIDRSNQPQHF. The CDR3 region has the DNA TGTGCCAGTAGTATCGACAGAAGCAATCAGCCCCAGCATTTT.